The sequence of this TCR beta chain was determined in a study of Ad26.COV2.S vaccination and SARS-CoV-2 variants. V shed 3 bases and J shed 6 bases, with 12 bases lying between them. The CDR3 runs 14 residues. Looked up from germline, CDR1 is SGDLS and CDR2 is YYNGEE. Assay: immunoSEQ multiplex PCR; the TCRdb copy retains only in-frame clones and omits some. Among about 480,000 clones, about 83% were seen once, and the ten largest hold roughly 12%. Noted treatment: around 19 received Ad26.COV2.S at low or high dose, single or two shots; roughly five received placebo; per-sample allocation not given. The investigators took samples on day 63 after the first vaccine or placebo injection.

The chain carries TRBV9 and TRBJ2-2; unclear D gene. The receptor comes from a person aged 18-60 years who received the Ad26.COV2.S COVID-19 vaccine or a placebo. The sample in question was peripheral blood, obtained in a trial of Ad26.COV2.S vaccine versus placebo. The CDR3 nucleotides are TGTGCCAGCAGCGCGCCCCGGGCCGCCGGGGAGCTGTTTTTT. Amino acid sequence: CASSAPRAAGELFF.